The clone carrying this T cell receptor (beta chain) has only a few counts. The antigen is unknown. Time point in this sample: sample taken at primary tumor resection. The donor population consisted of approximately 79 patients with untreated, early-stage non-small cell lung cancer. The sample comes from a study of spatial heterogeneity in lung cancer. Whole-study findings and limits: Nonsynonymous mutation counts, ubiquitous and regional, were tracked by the respective counts of ubiquitous and regional expanded TCRs. Expanded intratumoral alpha and beta TCR counts tracked tumor mutation counts.

MiXCR was run by TCRdb on the 5' RACE reads, yielding one entry per CDR3 protein. The repertoire holds around 26,000 distinct CDR3 sequences, with roughly 9% as singletons. Specimen: lung tumor tissue, collected at surgery. The sequence was collected from a male donor with early-stage non-small cell lung cancer.

As DNA, the CDR3 is TGTGCCAGCAGGACCCTAGGGGGCACAGATACGCAGTATTTT. It translates to CASRTLGGTDTQYF. The chain employs TRBV5-4 and TRBJ2-3; the D gene is possibly TRBD1 (5 bases). CDR3 length: 14 residues. The germline V gene encodes CDR1 SGHNT and CDR2 YYREEE (reference sequence). Trimming stripped 5 bases from V and 1 base from J, with 11 bases between. Filled out from reference TRBV5-4 and TRBJ2-3, the complete variable domain reads ETGVTQSPTHLIKTRGQQVTLRCSSQSGHNTVSWYQQALGQGPQFIFQYYREEENGRGNFPPRFSGLQFPNYSSELNVNALELDDSALYLCASRTLGGTDTQYFGPGTRLTVL.